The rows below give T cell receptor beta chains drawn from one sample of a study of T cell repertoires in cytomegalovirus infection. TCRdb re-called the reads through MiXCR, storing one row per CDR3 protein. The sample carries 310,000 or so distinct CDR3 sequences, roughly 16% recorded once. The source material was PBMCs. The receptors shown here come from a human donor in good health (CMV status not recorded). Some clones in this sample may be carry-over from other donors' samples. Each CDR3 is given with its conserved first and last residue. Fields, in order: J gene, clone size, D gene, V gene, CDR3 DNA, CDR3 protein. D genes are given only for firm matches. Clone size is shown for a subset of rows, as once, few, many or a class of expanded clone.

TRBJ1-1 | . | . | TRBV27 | TGTGCCAGCAGTTTGATTGGTTACTGGAACACTGAAGCTTTCTTT | CASSLIGYWNTEAFF
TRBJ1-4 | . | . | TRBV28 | TGTGCCAGCAGTTCCGTGGGCAAACTGTTTTTT | CASSSVGKLFF
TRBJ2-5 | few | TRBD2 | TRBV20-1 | TGCAGTGCTTATAGCGGGGGGGCCTTTGGGACCCAGTACTTC | CSAYSGGAFGTQYF
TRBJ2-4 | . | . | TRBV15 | TGTGCCACCAGCCGGGGTGGGGAGCTTGATATTAACATTCAGTACTTC | CATSRGGELDINIQYF
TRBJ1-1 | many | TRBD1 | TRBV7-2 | TGTGCCAGCAGCTTCGTGCAGGGGGCCGGAACTGAAGCTTTCTTT | CASSFVQGAGTEAFF
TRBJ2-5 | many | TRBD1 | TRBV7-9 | TGTGCCAGCGGACAGGGATATGGGGAGACCCAGTACTTC | CASGQGYGETQYF
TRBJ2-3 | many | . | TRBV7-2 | TGTGCCAGCAGCTACCTAGCTGTAGATACGCAGTATTTT | CASSYLAVDTQYF
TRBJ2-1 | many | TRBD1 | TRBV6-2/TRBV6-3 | TGTGCCAGCAGTACCGGACAGGGGACTAACAATGAGCAGTTCTTC | CASSTGQGTNNEQFF
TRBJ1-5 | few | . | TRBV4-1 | TGCGCCAGCAGCCAGGTCCCTCATAGCAATCAGCCCCAGCATTTT | CASSQVPHSNQPQHF
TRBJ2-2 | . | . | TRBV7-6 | TGTGCCAGCAGCTTAGAACTAGTGGCGGGCGGGGAGCTGTTTTTT | CASSLELVAGGELFF
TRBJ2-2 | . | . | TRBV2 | TGTGCCAGCATCCCGGGGATGAACACCGGGGAGCTGTTTTTT | CASIPGMNTGELFF
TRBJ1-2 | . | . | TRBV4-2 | TGTGCCAGCAGCCAATCCGCGGAAGGTGGCTACACCTTC | CASSQSAEGGYTF
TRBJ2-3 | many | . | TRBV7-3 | TGTGCCAGCAGCTTGGCGGGACAGCTCACAGATACGCAGTATTTT | CASSLAGQLTDTQYF
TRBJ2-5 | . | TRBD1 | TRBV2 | TGTGCCAGCAGTGAGCAAACAGGGGGGATAGAGACCCAGTACTTC | CASSEQTGGIETQYF
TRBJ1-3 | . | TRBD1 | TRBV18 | TGTGCCAGCTCACCATCGACAGGGGCCTACTCCTCTGGAAACACCATATATTTT | CASSPSTGAYSSGNTIYF
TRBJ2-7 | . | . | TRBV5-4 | TGTGCCAGCAGCTTGGTATCCAGGGACGAGCAGTACTTC | CASSLVSRDEQYF
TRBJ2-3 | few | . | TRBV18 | TGTGCCAGCTCACCACCGAGCGACGGGGCTCCCTTCACAGATACGCAGTATTTT | CASSPPSDGAPFTDTQYF
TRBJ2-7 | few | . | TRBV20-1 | TGCAGTGCTAGAGATTCCCTCTGGGGGACCTCCTACGAGCAGTACTTC | CSARDSLWGTSYEQYF
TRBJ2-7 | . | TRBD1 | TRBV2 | TGTGCCAGCAAGGCGGGACAGGGTACCTACGAGCAGTACTTC | CASKAGQGTYEQYF
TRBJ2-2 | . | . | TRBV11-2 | TGTGCCAGCAGCTTACAGTCTAGTCGGACCGGGGAGCTGTTTTTT | CASSLQSSRTGELFF
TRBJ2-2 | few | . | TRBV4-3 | TGCGCCAGCAGCCGCACAACAGCACAAGCGAACACCGGGGAGCTGTTTTTT | CASSRTTAQANTGELFF
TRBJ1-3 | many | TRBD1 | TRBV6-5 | TGTGCCAGCAGTTATGGACAGGGCGGAAACACCATATATTTT | CASSYGQGGNTIYF
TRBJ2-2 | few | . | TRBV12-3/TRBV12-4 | TGTGCCAGCAGTTGGAGAGGCGACACCGGGGAGCTGTTTTTT | CASSWRGDTGELFF
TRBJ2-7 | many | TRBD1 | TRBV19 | TGTGCCAGTAGCCACCGGGACAGGCTATTCTACGAGCAGTACTTC | CASSHRDRLFYEQYF
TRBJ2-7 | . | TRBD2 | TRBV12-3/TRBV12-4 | TGTGCCAGCAGTTTAAGTGGGGCTAGCGGGGACTACGAGCAGTACTTC | CASSLSGASGDYEQYF
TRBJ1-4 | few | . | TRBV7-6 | TGTGCCAGCAGCCCCAATGGGAGGGCAACTAATGAAAAACTGTTTTTT | CASSPNGRATNEKLFF
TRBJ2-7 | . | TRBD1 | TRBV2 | TGTGCCAGCAGTGAGGGACAGTTCGAGCAGTACTTC | CASSEGQFEQYF
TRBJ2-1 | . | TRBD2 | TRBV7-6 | TGTGCCAGCAGCTCCCAGCGGGGGAACAATGAGCAGTTCTTC | CASSSQRGNNEQFF
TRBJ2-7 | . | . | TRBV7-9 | TGTGCCAGCAGCTTAGCGGAGGGCCAGCCGAACTTC | CASSLAEGQPNF
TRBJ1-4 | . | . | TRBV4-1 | TGCGCCAGCAGCCAAGATCTATTGGGTAGGGCGGAGAATGAAAAACTGTTTTTT | CASSQDLLGRAENEKLFF
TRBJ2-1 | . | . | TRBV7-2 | TGTGCCAGCAGCTGGACGACCGTGACCCGGGGCGATGAGCAGTTCTTC | CASSWTTVTRGDEQFF
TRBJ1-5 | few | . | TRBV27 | TGTGCCAGCAGTTGGGGAGCCAGTCAGCCCCAGCATTTT | CASSWGASQPQHF
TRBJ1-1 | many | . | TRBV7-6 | TGTGCCAGCAGGCGTACAAAGAACACTGAAGCTTTCTTT | CASRRTKNTEAFF
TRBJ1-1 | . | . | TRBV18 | TGTGCCAGCTCACCAGGGAGCGCTGAAGCTTTCTTT | CASSPGSAEAFF
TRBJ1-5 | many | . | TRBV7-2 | TGTGCCAGCAGCTACCTACCAGGGGGCAATCAGCCCCAGCATTTT | CASSYLPGGNQPQHF
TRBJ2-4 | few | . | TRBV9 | TGTGCCAGCAGCGGCCAGTCCAATGGGGGCATTCAGTACTTC | CASSGQSNGGIQYF
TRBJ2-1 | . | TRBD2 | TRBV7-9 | TGTGCCAGCAGCTTAGCCGGGACTAGCGGGGGTGAGCAGTTCTTC | CASSLAGTSGGEQFF
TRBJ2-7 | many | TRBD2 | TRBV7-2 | TGTGCCAGCAGCTTAGATTCGGGGGGGCCTATCGGGCAGTACTTC | CASSLDSGGPIGQYF
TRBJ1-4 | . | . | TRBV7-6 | TGTGCCAGCAGCTTCCTTGTCTCAGGGAGGGCAAACGAAAAACTGTTTTTT | CASSFLVSGRANEKLFF
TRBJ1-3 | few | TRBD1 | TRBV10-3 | TGTGCCATCAGGGCCGGGACAGGGGCTGGAAACACCATATATTTT | CAIRAGTGAGNTIYF
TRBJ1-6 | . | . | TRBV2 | TGTGCCAGCAGTGAAGGGGCCGAAGGACCCCTCCACTTT | CASSEGAEGPLHF
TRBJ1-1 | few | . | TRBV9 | TGTGCCAGCAGCGCCGCGGGGGGCACTGAAGCTTTCTTT | CASSAAGGTEAFF
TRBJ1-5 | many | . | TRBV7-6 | TGTGCCAGCAGCCATGGGGGTTCCAATCAGCCCCAGCATTTT | CASSHGGSNQPQHF
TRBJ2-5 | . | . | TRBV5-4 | TGTGCCAGCAGCTTGGATGCAGGTTTAGGGACCCAGTACTTC | CASSLDAGLGTQYF
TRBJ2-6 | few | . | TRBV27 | TGTGCCAGCAGTTTGCGAAAACGCTCTGGGGCCAACGTCCTGACTTTC | CASSLRKRSGANVLTF
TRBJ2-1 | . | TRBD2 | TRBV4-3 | TGCGCCAGCAGCCAAGATTCGCGGGGGGCTAATGAGCAGTTCTTC | CASSQDSRGANEQFF
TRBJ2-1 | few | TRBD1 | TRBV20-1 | TGCAGTGCTAGACGGACAGGGAGCTCCTACAATGAGCAGTTCTTC | CSARRTGSSYNEQFF
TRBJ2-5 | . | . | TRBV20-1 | TGCAGTGCAACGAGGGTAGAAAAAGAGACCCAGTACTTC | CSATRVEKETQYF
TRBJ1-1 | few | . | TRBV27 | TGTGCCAGCAGAGCCTGGAGGAACACTGAAGCTTTCTTT | CASRAWRNTEAFF
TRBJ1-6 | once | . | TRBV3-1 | TGTGCCAGCAGCCAAGAAGCATCGTATAATTCACCCCTCCACTTT | CASSQEASYNSPLHF
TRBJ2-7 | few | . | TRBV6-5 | TGTGCCAGCAGAGATGGGACGTATAGCTCCTACGAGCAGTACTTC | CASRDGTYSSYEQYF
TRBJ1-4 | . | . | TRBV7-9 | TGTGCCAGCAGCTCACCCGACCGGGAAAAACTGTTTTTT | CASSSPDREKLFF
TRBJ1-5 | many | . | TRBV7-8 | TGTGCCAGCAGCTTAAAGTTCGATCAGCCCCAGCATTTT | CASSLKFDQPQHF
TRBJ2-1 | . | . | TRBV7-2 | TGTGCCAGCAGCCCGCCCGTCGGGTGGTCCTACAATGAGCAGTTCTTC | CASSPPVGWSYNEQFF
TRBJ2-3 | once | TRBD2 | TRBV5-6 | TGTGCCAGCACCCGACTAGCGGATCACACAGATACGCAGTATTTT | CASTRLADHTDTQYF
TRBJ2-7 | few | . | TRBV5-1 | TGCGCCAGCAGCCCCGCGGCGGGGAGGACCTACGAGCAGTACTTC | CASSPAAGRTYEQYF
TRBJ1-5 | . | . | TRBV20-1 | TGCAGTGCTAGGATAGGGGGCAATCAGCCCCAGCATTTT | CSARIGGNQPQHF